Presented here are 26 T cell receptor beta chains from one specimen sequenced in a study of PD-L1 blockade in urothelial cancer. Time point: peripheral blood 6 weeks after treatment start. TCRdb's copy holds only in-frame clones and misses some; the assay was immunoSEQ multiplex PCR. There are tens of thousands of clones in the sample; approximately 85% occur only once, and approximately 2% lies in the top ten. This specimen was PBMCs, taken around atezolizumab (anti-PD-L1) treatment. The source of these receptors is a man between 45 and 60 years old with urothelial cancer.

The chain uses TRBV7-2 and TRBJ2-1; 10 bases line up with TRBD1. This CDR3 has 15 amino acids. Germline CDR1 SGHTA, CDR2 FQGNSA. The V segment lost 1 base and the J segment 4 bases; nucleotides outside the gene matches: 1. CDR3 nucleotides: TGTGCCAGCAGCTTAGAGGGACAGGGGTACAATGAGCAGTTCTTC. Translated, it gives CASSLEGQGYNEQFF. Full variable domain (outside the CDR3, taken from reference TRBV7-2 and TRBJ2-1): GAGVSQSPSNKVTEKGKDVELRCDPISGHTALYWYRQSLGQGLEFLIYFQGNSAPDKSGLPSDRFSAERTGGSVSTLTIQRTQQEDSAVYLCASSLEGQGYNEQFFGPGTRLTVL.

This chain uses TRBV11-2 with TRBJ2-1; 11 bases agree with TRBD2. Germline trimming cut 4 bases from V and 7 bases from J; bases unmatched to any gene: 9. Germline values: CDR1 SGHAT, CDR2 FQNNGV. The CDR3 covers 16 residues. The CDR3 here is CASSSRLAGFENEQFF. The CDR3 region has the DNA TGTGCCAGCAGCTCCCGACTAGCGGGATTTGAAAATGAGCAGTTCTTC.

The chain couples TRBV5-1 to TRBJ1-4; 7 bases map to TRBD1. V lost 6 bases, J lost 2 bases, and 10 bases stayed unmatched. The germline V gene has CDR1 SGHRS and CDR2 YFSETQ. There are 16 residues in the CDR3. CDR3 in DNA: TGCGCCAGCACCAGAGAGGGGGCAGGGACTAATGAAAAACTGTTTTTT. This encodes CASTREGAGTNEKLFF.

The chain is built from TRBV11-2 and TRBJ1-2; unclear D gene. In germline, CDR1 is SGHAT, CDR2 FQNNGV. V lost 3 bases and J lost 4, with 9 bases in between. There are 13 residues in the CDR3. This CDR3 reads CASSFAGPYGYTF. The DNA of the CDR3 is TGTGCCAGCAGCTTTGCAGGCCCCTATGGCTACACCTTC.

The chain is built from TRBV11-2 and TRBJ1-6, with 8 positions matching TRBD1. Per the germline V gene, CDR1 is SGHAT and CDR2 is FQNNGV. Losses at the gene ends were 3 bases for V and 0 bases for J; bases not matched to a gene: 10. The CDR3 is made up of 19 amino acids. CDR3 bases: TGTGCCAGCAGCTTGGTGGCAGGGGGCACCCGCTCCTATAATTCACCCCTCCACTTT. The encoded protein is CASSLVAGGTRSYNSPLHF.

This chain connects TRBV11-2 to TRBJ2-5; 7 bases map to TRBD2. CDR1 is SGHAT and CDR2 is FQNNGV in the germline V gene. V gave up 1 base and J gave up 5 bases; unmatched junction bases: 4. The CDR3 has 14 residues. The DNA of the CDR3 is TGTGCCAGCAGCTTAGGGACTAGTTTCGAGACCCAGTACTTC. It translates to CASSLGTSFETQYF.

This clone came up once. CDR3 nucleotides: TGTGCCTGTACCAGGGAGGGTGGAAACACCATATATTTT. Translation: CACTREGGNTIYF. The chain recombines TRBV30 with TRBJ1-3; the D gene is possibly TRBD1 (5 bases). Germline V gene sequence: CDR1 GTSNPN, CDR2 SVGIG (reference sequence). This CDR3 spans 13 amino acids. V was pared by 6 bases and J by 3 bases, with 12 bases between.

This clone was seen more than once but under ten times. The DNA for the CDR3 is TGTGCCAGCAGCACAACCGGGACAGGGATGCAGCCCCAGCATTTT. Residues: CASSTTGTGMQPQHF. The rearrangement joins TRBV5-8 to TRBJ1-5, with TRBD1 identical over 9 bases. The trim removed 4 bases at V and 7 bases at J, leaving 9 bases unmatched. There are 15 residues in the CDR3. Germline V lookup: CDR1 SGHTS, CDR2 YDEGEE.

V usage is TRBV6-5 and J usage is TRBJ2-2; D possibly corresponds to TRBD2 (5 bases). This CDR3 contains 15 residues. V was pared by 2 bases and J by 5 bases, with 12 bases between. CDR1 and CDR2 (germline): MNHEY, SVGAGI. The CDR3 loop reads CASSYTRGKTGELFF. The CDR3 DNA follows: TGTGCCAGCAGTTACACCCGGGGTAAAACCGGGGAGCTGTTTTTT.

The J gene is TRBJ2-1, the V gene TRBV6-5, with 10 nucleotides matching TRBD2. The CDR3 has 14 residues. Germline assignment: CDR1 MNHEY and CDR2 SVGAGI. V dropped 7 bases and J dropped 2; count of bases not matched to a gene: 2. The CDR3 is CASKSGGAYNEQFF. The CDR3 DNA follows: TGTGCCAGCAAGAGCGGGGGGGCCTACAATGAGCAGTTCTTC.

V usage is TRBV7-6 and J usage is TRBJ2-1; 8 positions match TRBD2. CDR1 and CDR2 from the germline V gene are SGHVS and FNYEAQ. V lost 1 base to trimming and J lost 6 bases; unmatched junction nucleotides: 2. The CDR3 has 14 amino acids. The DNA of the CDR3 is TGTGCCAGCAGCTTAGGGGGACTAGGCAATGAGCAGTTCTTC. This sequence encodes CASSLGGLGNEQFF.

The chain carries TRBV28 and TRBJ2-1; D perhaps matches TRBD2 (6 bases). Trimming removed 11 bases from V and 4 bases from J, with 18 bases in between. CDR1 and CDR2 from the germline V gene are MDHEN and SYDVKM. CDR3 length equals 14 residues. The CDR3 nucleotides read TGTGCCTCCGAGCACCCAGGGACTTACAATGAGCAGTTCTTC. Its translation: CASEHPGTYNEQFF.

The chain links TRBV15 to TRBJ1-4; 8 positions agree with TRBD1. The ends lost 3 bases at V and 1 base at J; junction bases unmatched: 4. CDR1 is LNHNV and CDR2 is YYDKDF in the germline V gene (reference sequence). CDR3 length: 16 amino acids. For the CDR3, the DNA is TGTGCCACCAGCAGGGACGACAGGGGAACTAATGAAAAACTGTTTTTT. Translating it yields CATSRDDRGTNEKLFF.

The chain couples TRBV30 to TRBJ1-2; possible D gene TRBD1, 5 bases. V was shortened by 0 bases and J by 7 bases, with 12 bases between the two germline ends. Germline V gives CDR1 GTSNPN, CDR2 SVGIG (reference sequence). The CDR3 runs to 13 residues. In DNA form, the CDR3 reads TGTGCCTGGAGTGTAGGAGGGGTGGGTGGCTACACCTTC. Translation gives CAWSVGGVGGYTF. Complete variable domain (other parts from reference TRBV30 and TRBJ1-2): SQTIHQWPATLVQPVGSPLSLECTVEGTSNPNLYWYRQAAGRGLQLLFYSVGIGQISSEVPQNLSASRPQDRQFILSSKKLLLSDSGFYLCAWSVGGVGGYTFGSGTRLTVV.

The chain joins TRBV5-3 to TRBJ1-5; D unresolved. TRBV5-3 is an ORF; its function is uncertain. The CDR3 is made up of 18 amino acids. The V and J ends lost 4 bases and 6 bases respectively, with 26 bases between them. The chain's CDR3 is CARSPTYTRSRFGQPQHF. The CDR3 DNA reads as TGTGCCAGAAGCCCCACTTACACCAGGTCCCGCTTTGGTCAGCCCCAGCATTTT.

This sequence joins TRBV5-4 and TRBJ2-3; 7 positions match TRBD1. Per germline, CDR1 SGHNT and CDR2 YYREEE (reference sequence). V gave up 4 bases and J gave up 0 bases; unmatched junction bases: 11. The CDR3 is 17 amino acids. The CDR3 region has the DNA TGTGCCAGCAGCCGGACAGGATTGGGTTCTAGCACAGATACGCAGTATTTT. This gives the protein CASSRTGLGSSTDTQYF.

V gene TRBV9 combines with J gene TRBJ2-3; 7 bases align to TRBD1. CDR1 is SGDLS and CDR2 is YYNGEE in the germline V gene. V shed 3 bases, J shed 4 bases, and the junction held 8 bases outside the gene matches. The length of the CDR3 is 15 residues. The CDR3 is CASSARQGRADTQYF. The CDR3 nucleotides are TGTGCCAGCAGCGCCAGACAGGGTAGGGCAGATACGCAGTATTTT.

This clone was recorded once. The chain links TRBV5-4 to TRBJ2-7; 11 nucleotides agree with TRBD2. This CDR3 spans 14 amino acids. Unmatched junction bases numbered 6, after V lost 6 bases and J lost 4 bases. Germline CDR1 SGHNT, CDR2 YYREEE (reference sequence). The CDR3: CASTISGGEYEQYF. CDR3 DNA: TGTGCCAGCACCATTAGCGGGGGGGAATACGAGCAGTACTTC.

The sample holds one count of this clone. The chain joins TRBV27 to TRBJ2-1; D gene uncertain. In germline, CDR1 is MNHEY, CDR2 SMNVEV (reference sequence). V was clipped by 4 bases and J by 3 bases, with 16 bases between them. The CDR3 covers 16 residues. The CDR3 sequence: CASSYQSGLSYNEQFF. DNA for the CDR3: TGTGCCAGCAGTTATCAGTCGGGTCTAAGCTACAATGAGCAGTTCTTC.

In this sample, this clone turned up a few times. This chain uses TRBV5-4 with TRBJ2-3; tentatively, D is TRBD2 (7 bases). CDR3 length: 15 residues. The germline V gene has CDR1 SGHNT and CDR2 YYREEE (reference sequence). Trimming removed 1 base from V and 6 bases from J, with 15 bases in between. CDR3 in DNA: TGTGCCAGCAGCTTGAGAGGGGGGGGCAGGGATACGCAGTATTTT. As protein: CASSLRGGGRDTQYF.

CDR3 amino acids: CASSHNALNTEAFF. The CDR3 region has the DNA TGTGCCAGCAGTCACAACGCTTTGAACACTGAAGCTTTCTTT. The genes are TRBV6-6 and TRBJ1-1, with D unresolved. CDR1 MNHNY and CDR2 SVGAGI come from the germline V gene (reference sequence). V was pared by 5 bases and J by 0 bases, with 10 bases between. CDR3 length: 14 amino acids.

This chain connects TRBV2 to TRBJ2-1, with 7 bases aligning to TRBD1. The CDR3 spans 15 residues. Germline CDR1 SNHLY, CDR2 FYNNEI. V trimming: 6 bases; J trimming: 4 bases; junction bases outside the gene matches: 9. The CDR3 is CASSVSGQRYNEQFF. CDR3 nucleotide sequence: TGTGCCAGCAGCGTCTCGGGACAGCGTTACAATGAGCAGTTCTTC.

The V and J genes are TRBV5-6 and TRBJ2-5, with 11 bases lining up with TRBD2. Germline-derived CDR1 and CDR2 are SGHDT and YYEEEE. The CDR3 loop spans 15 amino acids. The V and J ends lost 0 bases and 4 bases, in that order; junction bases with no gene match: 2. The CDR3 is CASSLDLAGGETQYF. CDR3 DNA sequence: TGTGCCAGCAGCTTGGACCTAGCGGGAGGAGAGACCCAGTACTTC.

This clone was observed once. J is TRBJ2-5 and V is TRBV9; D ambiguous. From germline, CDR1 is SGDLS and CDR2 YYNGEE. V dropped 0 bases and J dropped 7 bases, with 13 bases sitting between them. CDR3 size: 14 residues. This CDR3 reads CASSVARLYGTQYF. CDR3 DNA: TGTGCCAGCAGCGTAGCGCGACTGTACGGGACCCAGTACTTC.

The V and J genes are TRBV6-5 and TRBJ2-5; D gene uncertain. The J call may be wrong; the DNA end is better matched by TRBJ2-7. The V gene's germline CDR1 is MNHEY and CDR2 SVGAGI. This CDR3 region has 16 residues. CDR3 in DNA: TGTGCCAGCAGTTATCTCGGAGCACTACGGTCCTACGAGCAGTACTTC. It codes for CASSYLGALRSYEQYF.

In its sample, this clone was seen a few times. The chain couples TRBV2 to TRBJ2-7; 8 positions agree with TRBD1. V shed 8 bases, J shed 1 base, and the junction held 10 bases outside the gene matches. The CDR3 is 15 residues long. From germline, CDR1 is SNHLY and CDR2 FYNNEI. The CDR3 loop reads CASRTGILTSYEQYF. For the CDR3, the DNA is TGTGCCAGCCGGACAGGGATACTAACGTCCTACGAGCAGTACTTC.